The clone carrying this T cell receptor beta chain showed up just once. This record belongs to a study of blood T cell repertoires in COVID-19. Here immunoSEQ multiplex PCR was the method, and the copy in TCRdb shows in-frame clones only, minus some. The data contain some 290,000 clones, roughly nine tenths of them singletons. In germline, CDR1 is SGHVS, CDR2 FNYEAQ. This CDR3 spans 15 amino acids. Trimming took off 6 bases at V and 3 bases at J, with 17 bases between the two ends. This sequence was found in a man between 18 and 35 years old with active or convalescent COVID-19. V and J are TRBV7-6 and TRBJ2-5; tentatively, D is TRBD2 (6 bases). The sample consisted of peripheral blood. The CDR3 loop reads CASRTTPGVEETQYF. CDR3 sequence (DNA): TGTGCCAGCAGAACTACCCCGGGGGTGGAAGAGACCCAGTACTTC.